This entry lists 17 T cell receptor beta chains sequenced from one sample in a study of blood T cell repertoires in COVID-19. The protocol was immunoSEQ multiplex PCR, while the TCRdb copy is restricted to in-frame clones and leaves out a portion. The table shows some 180,000 clones, with around nine tenths occurring only once. Input material: peripheral blood. These receptors all stem from an elderly woman with COVID-19, enrolled during active disease.

V gene TRBV20-1 combines with J gene TRBJ2-7; no firm D call. The V end lost 3 bases, the J end lost 6 bases, and 21 bases lay between the germline ends. The CDR3 is 15 residues long. CDR1 is DFQATT, CDR2 SNEGSKA, per germline (reference sequence). CDR3 bases: TGCAGTGCTAGTATATTGGCTCTCGAACGCTCCGAGCAGTACTTC. Its translation: CSASILALERSEQYF.

V and J are TRBV5-1 and TRBJ1-1, with D perhaps TRBD1 (5 bases). Trimming took 1 base from V and 5 from J, leaving 9 bases between them. This CDR3 is 13 amino acids long. Germline CDR1 reads SGHRS; CDR2 reads YFSETQ. The CDR3 sequence: CASSLSGGTEAFF. The CDR3 DNA sequence: TGCGCCAGCAGCTTGTCGGGGGGAACTGAAGCTTTCTTT.

This clone appeared a single time. Here the CDR3 reads CASSPSNPGNTEAFF. The CDR3 region has the DNA TGTGCCAGCTCACCGAGTAACCCGGGGAACACTGAAGCTTTCTTT. The V gene is TRBV18, the J gene TRBJ1-1, with D uncertain. The CDR3 runs 15 residues. CDR1 and CDR2 from the germline V gene are KGHSH and LQKENI. V was cut by 3 bases and J by 1 base, with 12 bases left in between.

This rearrangement joins TRBV7-9 to TRBJ1-1; no clear D. The germline V gene encodes CDR1 SEHNR and CDR2 FQNEAQ (reference sequence). The ends were cut back, 5 bases at V and 4 bases at J, with 11 bases in the middle. There are 13 residues in the CDR3. CDR3 region: CASSPGSSTEAFF. DNA of the CDR3: TGTGCCAGCAGCCCGGGATCCAGCACTGAAGCTTTCTTT. Full variable domain (outside the CDR3, taken from reference TRBV7-9 and TRBJ1-1): DTGVSQNPRHKITKRGQNVTFRCDPISEHNRLYWYRQTLGQGPEFLTYFQNEAQLEKSRLLSDRFSAERPKGSFSTLEIQRTEQGDSAMYLCASSPGSSTEAFFGQGTRLTVV.

V gene TRBV10-3 combines with J gene TRBJ1-2; 10 bases match TRBD1. The CDR3 length is 17 residues. Germline V gene lookup returns CDR1 ENHRY and CDR2 SYGVKD. Trimming at V came to 6 bases and at J to 0 bases, leaving 10 bases not matched to a gene. The CDR3 nucleotides are TGTGCCATCAGCGATCCGGGACAGGGGTTCACTAACTATGGCTACACCTTC. Its protein product is CAISDPGQGFTNYGYTF.

This chain joins TRBV19 and TRBJ2-7; D remains ambiguous. Germline V gene lookup returns CDR1 LNHDA and CDR2 SQIVND (reference sequence). V lost 3 bases and J 4 bases, leaving 22 bases between the germline ends. This CDR3 is built from 17 residues. CDR3 in amino acids: CASSIAVGETRLYEQYF. Here the CDR3 DNA reads TGTGCCAGTAGTATTGCGGTCGGAGAAACTCGCCTTTACGAGCAGTACTTC.

This chain connects TRBV7-2 to TRBJ2-5; D is ambiguous. This CDR3 contains 17 residues. The V end was cut by 2 bases, the J end by 1 base, with 17 bases between. Germline CDR1 is SGHTA and CDR2 is FQGNSA. The CDR3 nucleotides read TGTGCCAGCAGCTTAAGAAGAAACAGTCAGATCCAAGAGACCCAGTACTTC. It yields the protein CASSLRRNSQIQETQYF.

The genes are TRBV11-2 and TRBJ1-1, with a weak D call TRBD1 (5 bases). This CDR3 has 16 amino acids. The germline V and J ends were trimmed by 0 bases and 0 bases, with 11 bases remaining between them. Germline V CDR1 and CDR2: SGHAT, FQNNGV. CDR3 residues: CASSLEGIGVNTEAFF. The DNA for the CDR3 is TGTGCCAGCAGCTTAGAGGGGATAGGGGTGAACACTGAAGCTTTCTTT.

The chain recombines TRBV5-6 with TRBJ2-5; TRBD1 aligns across 8 bases. Per the germline V gene, CDR1 is SGHDT and CDR2 is YYEEEE. J gave up 0 bases and V 3 bases, and 4 bases lay outside the gene matches. The CDR3 totals 15 residues. Written as DNA, the CDR3 is TGTGCCAGCAGCTCCGGGACAGGAAACCAAGAGACCCAGTACTTC. Its translation: CASSSGTGNQETQYF.

This chain links TRBV28 with TRBJ2-2, with D hard to call. CDR3 length: 15 residues. Germline lookup yields CDR1 MDHEN and CDR2 SYDVKM. The V gene lost 10 bases and the J gene lost 3 bases, with 18 bases spanning the gap. The CDR3 sequence: CATKVGTLDTGELFF. The CDR3, as DNA: TGTGCCACTAAAGTGGGCACCTTAGACACCGGGGAGCTGTTTTTT.

The chain recombines TRBV11-1 with TRBJ2-1; TRBD2 matches 13 bases. J lost 8 bases, V lost 4 bases, and 8 bases had no gene match. This CDR3 contains 16 residues. Germline-derived CDR1 and CDR2 are SGHAT and FQDESV (reference sequence). CDR3 sequence reads: CASSSRTSGSVYEQFF. The CDR3 coding sequence is TGTGCCAGCAGCTCCCGGACTAGCGGGAGTGTCTATGAGCAGTTCTTC.

V usage is TRBV15 and J usage is TRBJ1-1; weak D call: TRBD1 (5 bases). The V gene's germline CDR1 is LNHNV and CDR2 YYDKDF (reference sequence). CDR3 size: 14 residues. Trimming left V 2 bases short and J 0 bases short, with 7 bases between. The CDR3 loop reads CATSRQGMNTEAFF. CDR3 bases: TGTGCCACCAGCAGACAGGGTATGAACACTGAAGCTTTCTTT. The variable domain in full, completed from reference TRBV15 and TRBJ1-1, reads DAMVIQNPRYQVTQFGKPVTLSCSQTLNHNVMYWYQQKSSQAPKLLFHYYDKDFNNEADTPDNFQSRRPNTSFCFLDIRSPGLGDTAMYLCATSRQGMNTEAFFGQGTRLTVV.

This sequence joins TRBV3-1 (or the pseudogene TRBV3-2) and TRBJ2-7, with a tentative D call TRBD2 (6 bases). The V gene lost 8 bases and the J gene lost 9 bases, with 17 bases spanning the gap. CDR3 size: 12 residues. CDR1 is LGHDT and CDR2 is YNNKEL in the germline V gene (reference sequence). The CDR3 sequence is CASSPGGAGQYF. The CDR3 DNA sequence: TGTGCCAGCTCACCGGGCGGGGCTGGGCAGTACTTC.

In its sample, this clone was seen once. The chain joins TRBV2 to TRBJ1-1; D is ambiguous. The V end was cut by 0 bases, the J end by 8 bases, with 13 bases between. This CDR3 comprises 14 residues. CDR1 and CDR2 from the germline V gene are SNHLY and FYNNEI. The CDR3 loop is CASSEAGGGMEAFF. CDR3 DNA sequence: TGTGCCAGCAGTGAAGCGGGCGGAGGGATGGAAGCTTTCTTT.

In its sample, this clone was seen once. V usage is TRBV5-1 and J usage is TRBJ1-1, with 9 bases lining up with TRBD1. Germline V gene lookup returns CDR1 SGHRS and CDR2 YFSETQ. V shed 6 bases and J 4 bases; nucleotides not matched to a gene: 10. The CDR3 length is 15 residues. In nucleotides, the CDR3 is TGCGCCAGCACACCCGGGACAGGGATGGGCACTGAAGCTTTCTTT. Its translation is CASTPGTGMGTEAFF.

This chain links TRBV7-2 with TRBJ2-3; 7 positions match TRBD2. V shed 6 bases, J shed 4 bases, and the junction held 10 bases outside the gene matches. CDR3 length: 15 amino acids. Germline V gene lookup returns CDR1 SGHTA and CDR2 FQGNSA. The CDR3 spells CASSRTSFSADTQYF. In DNA form, the CDR3 reads TGTGCCAGCAGTCGGACTAGTTTTAGCGCAGATACGCAGTATTTT.

This sequence joins TRBV4-3 and TRBJ1-3; the D is unclear. Trimming removed 2 bases from V and 0 bases from J, with 11 bases in between. In germline, CDR1 is LGHNA, CDR2 YSLEER. CDR3 length equals 16 residues. The CDR3 DNA reads TGCGCCAGCAGCCAATCCACCGGGAGCTCTGGAAACACCATATATTTT. Translating gives CASSQSTGSSGNTIYF.